This T cell receptor (beta chain) was documented in a study of cytotoxic CD8 clonotypes in ibrutinib-treated CLL. In the study overall: Response samples were taken after a median of approximately 11 months on treatment, range 6 to 36.

The data were produced by immunoSEQ multiplex PCR, yet TCRdb's version contains in-frame clones alone and is incomplete. The repertoire includes about 68,000 clones, 80% of them detected once, and 6% to 9% sits in the top ten. Study outcomes and limitations: Increased clonality at ibrutinib response gave way to a return toward baseline at progression. Public clonotypes proved infrequent, and on treatment they shrank or remained steady.

The CDR3 spans 12 residues. The V end was cut by 5 bases, the J end by 8 bases, with 13 bases between. Germline V lookup: CDR1 SGHTS, CDR2 YDEGEE. This clone appeared once. What it binds is not known. The chain carries TRBV5-8 and TRBJ1-1; D gene ambiguous. The specimen was PBMCs, collected at disease progression, from a patient treated with ibrutinib. This TCR was sampled from a human donor with chronic lymphocytic leukemia. The CDR3 DNA sequence: TGTGCCAGCAGGCGTTGGGGAGCAGAAGCTTTCTTT. Its protein is CASRRWGAEAFF.